One sample yielded the 5 T cell receptor beta chains listed below, sequenced in a study of T cells in tuberculosis. Method: immunoSEQ multiplex PCR; TCRdb's copy keeps in-frame clones and lacks some. This sample has roughly 33,000 clones, with more than 85% found just once. Material: PBMCs. The receptor set was obtained from a donor aged 10-30 years with latent tuberculosis or without tuberculosis infection.

The chain carries TRBV10-1 and TRBJ1-5; D not resolved. Germline CDR1 reads WNHNN; CDR2 reads SYGVQD (reference sequence). The V end lost 4 bases, the J end lost 0 bases, and 10 bases lay between the germline ends. The CDR3 extends over 15 amino acids. The CDR3 spells CASSARADSNQPQHF. CDR3 bases: TGCGCCAGCAGTGCGCGGGCAGATAGCAATCAGCCCCAGCATTTT.

This clone was detected a few times. This chain joins TRBV29-1 and TRBJ1-2; D unclear. Germline CDR1 is SQVTM and CDR2 is ANQGSEA. The CDR3 has 12 amino acids. V lost 2 bases to trimming and J lost 3 bases, with 7 bases between them. CDR3 residues: CSVERGYYGYTF. Written as DNA, the CDR3 is TGCAGCGTTGAACGAGGATACTATGGCTACACCTTC.

The chain uses TRBV4-3 and TRBJ2-7; 8 positions agree with TRBD2. Germline V lookup: CDR1 LGHNA, CDR2 YSLEER. The CDR3 has 16 amino acids. V lost 0 bases to trimming and J lost 6 bases; unmatched junction nucleotides: 10. The CDR3: CASSQDVGTRTTEQYF. In DNA form, the CDR3 reads TGCGCCAGCAGCCAAGATGTTGGGACTAGGACTACCGAGCAGTACTTC.

The V and J genes are TRBV15 and TRBJ2-2; 9 bases fit TRBD1. The length of the CDR3 is 14 residues. CDR1 and CDR2 (germline): LNHNV, YYDKDF (reference sequence). V was clipped by 5 bases and J by 7 bases; unmatched bases: 5. CDR3 coding DNA: TGTGCCACCAGCGACAGGGGGACGGACGGGGAGCTGTTTTTT. Amino acids: CATSDRGTDGELFF.

This chain links TRBV29-1 with TRBJ2-3, with 7 bases lining up with TRBD1. The CDR3 totals 14 residues. The junction had 12 bases not matched to a gene; V was cut back by 7 bases and J by 5 bases. Germline values: CDR1 SQVTM, CDR2 ANQGSEA. The DNA for the CDR3 is TGCAGCGCCCTTCAGGGGGATTTGATAGATACGCAGTATTTT. As protein: CSALQGDLIDTQYF.